A single sample gave rise to the 21 T cell receptor beta chains below, sequenced in a study of blood T cell repertoires in COVID-19. Generated by immunoSEQ multiplex PCR, the TCRdb table keeps only in-frame clones and is missing some. The sample shows under 90,000 clones, 80% of them seen only once. The sequenced sample was peripheral blood. These receptors all stem from an elderly woman with active or convalescent COVID-19.

The J gene is TRBJ2-1, the V gene TRBV6-2 or TRBV6-3; D unresolved. Germline CDR1 reads MNHEY; CDR2 reads SVGEGT. This CDR3 has 13 residues. V was cut by 0 bases and J by 5 bases, with 5 bases left in between. CDR3 amino acids: CASSYSSNNEQFF. CDR3 DNA sequence: TGTGCCAGCAGTTACTCGTCCAACAATGAGCAGTTCTTC.

The rearrangement joins TRBV19 to TRBJ2-1; 10 nucleotides align to TRBD2. The V segment lost 5 bases and the J segment 0 bases; nucleotides outside the gene matches: 16. The V gene's germline CDR1 is LNHDA and CDR2 SQIVND (reference sequence). The CDR3 runs 20 residues. The CDR3, as DNA: TGTGCCAGTAGTCTTTACGCGGGACTAGCGAGGTCTAGCTCCTACAATGAGCAGTTCTTC. Protein product: CASSLYAGLARSSSYNEQFF.

The chain links TRBV4-3 to TRBJ2-1; maybe TRBD2 (5 bases). Germline V gene sequence: CDR1 LGHNA, CDR2 YSLEER. The CDR3 runs 16 residues. V lost 0 bases and J 0 bases, leaving 9 bases between the germline ends. DNA of the CDR3: TGCGCCAGCAGCCAAGATTCGGACTCCTCCTACAATGAGCAGTTCTTC. This encodes CASSQDSDSSYNEQFF.

The chain carries TRBV7-9 and TRBJ1-2, with 9 positions matching TRBD1. J lost 5 bases, V lost 3 bases, and 7 bases had no gene match. The CDR3 is 15 residues long. Germline lookup yields CDR1 SEHNR and CDR2 FQNEAQ (reference sequence). CDR3 DNA sequence: TGTGCCAGCAGCTTCCACGGGACAGGGCTTTATGGCTACACCTTC. Translating gives CASSFHGTGLYGYTF.

The gene calls are TRBV3-1 (or the pseudogene TRBV3-2) and TRBJ2-1, with TRBD2 matching 12 bases. The CDR3 is 14 amino acids. J lost 5 bases, V lost 6 bases, and 2 bases had no gene match. Germline assignment: CDR1 LGHDT and CDR2 YNNKEL (reference sequence). In DNA, the CDR3 is TGTGCCAGCAGTCCTAGCGGGAGGGACAATGAGCAGTTCTTC. It specifies CASSPSGRDNEQFF.

In this sample, this clone turned up once. The rearrangement joins TRBV28 to TRBJ1-3; TRBD1 is a possible D gene (5 bases). This CDR3 contains 14 residues. Trimming removed 8 bases at V and 3 bases at J, with 14 bases between. The germline gives CDR1 MDHEN, CDR2 SYDVKM. The CDR3 sequence: CASFSRGYGNTIYF. Here the CDR3 DNA reads TGTGCCAGCTTCTCCCGGGGGTATGGAAACACCATATATTTT.

The chain combines TRBV9 with TRBJ1-4, with a possible D match to TRBD1 (6 bases). This CDR3 contains 15 residues. Trimming removed 0 bases from V and 7 bases from J, with 13 bases in between. The germline gives CDR1 SGDLS, CDR2 YYNGEE. The CDR3 loop reads CASSVGTGNFEKLFF. Here the CDR3 DNA reads TGTGCCAGCAGCGTAGGTACAGGGAATTTTGAAAAACTGTTTTTT.

This chain links TRBV4-2 with TRBJ2-7; TRBD1 matches 8 bases. Unmatched junction bases numbered 10, after V lost 4 bases and J lost 2 bases. The CDR3 contains 16 residues. Germline loops: CDR1 LGHNA, CDR2 YNFKEQ. The CDR3 region is CASSRSTGEGAYEQYF. The CDR3 nucleotides read TGTGCCAGCAGCCGATCGACAGGGGAAGGTGCCTACGAGCAGTACTTC.

J is TRBJ2-6 and V is TRBV27; D ambiguous. CDR3 length: 13 amino acids. The germline V gene encodes CDR1 MNHEY and CDR2 SMNVEV (reference sequence). Trimming removed 3 bases from V and 4 bases from J, with 4 bases in between. DNA for the CDR3: TGTGCCAGCAGTTTCGCGGGGGCCAACGTCCTGACTTTC. Amino acid sequence: CASSFAGANVLTF.

The V call is TRBV7-9, the J call TRBJ1-3; 9 bases line up with TRBD1. Trimming took 5 bases from V and 3 from J; bases not matched to a gene: 11. This CDR3 has 17 amino acids. Germline assignment: CDR1 SEHNR and CDR2 FQNEAQ (reference sequence). Here the CDR3 DNA reads TGTGCCAGCAGCCCCTATCAGGGACAGGGAAGTGGAAACACCATATATTTT. Its protein is CASSPYQGQGSGNTIYF.

The rearrangement uses TRBV10-1 and TRBJ1-3; tentatively, D is TRBD1 (6 bases). CDR1 and CDR2 from the germline V gene are WNHNN and SYGVQD (reference sequence). The CDR3 has 13 amino acids. The V and J ends lost 7 bases and 5 bases respectively, with 12 bases between them. CDR3 in amino acids: CASNPTGRNTIYF. In nucleotides, the CDR3 is TGCGCCAGCAACCCGACAGGCAGAAACACCATATATTTT.

CDR3 amino acids: CASSNQGAGGNEQFF. The CDR3, as DNA: TGTGCCAGCAGCAACCAGGGGGCAGGTGGCAATGAGCAGTTCTTC. The V and J genes are TRBV7-9 and TRBJ2-1; 8 nucleotides align to TRBD1. The germline CDR1 and CDR2 sequences are SEHNR and FQNEAQ (reference sequence). CDR3 length: 15 amino acids. The trim removed 5 bases at V and 6 bases at J, leaving 9 bases unmatched.

The chain carries TRBV30 and TRBJ1-6; weak D call: TRBD1 (5 bases). Germline values: CDR1 GTSNPN, CDR2 SVGIG (reference sequence). V lost 5 bases to trimming and J lost 14 bases, with 13 bases between them. The CDR3 is 11 amino acids. DNA for the CDR3: TGTGCCTGGGGGGGAGTCCGGACCCTCCACTTT. This gives the protein CAWGGVRTLHF.

The rearrangement links TRBV19 to TRBJ1-3, with a tentative D call TRBD1 (6 bases). There are 14 residues in the CDR3. The V and J ends lost 8 bases and 2 bases respectively, with 13 bases between them. The germline V gene has CDR1 LNHDA and CDR2 SQIVND (reference sequence). Here the CDR3 reads CASATGSAGNTIYF. The CDR3 DNA is TGTGCCAGTGCTACAGGGTCTGCTGGAAACACCATATATTTT. Supplemented by reference TRBV19 and TRBJ1-3, the full variable domain reads DGGITQSPKYLFRKEGQNVTLSCEQNLNHDAMYWYRQDPGQGLRLIYYSQIVNDFQKGDIAEGYSVSREKKESFPLTVTSAQKNPTAFYLCASATGSAGNTIYFGEGSWLTVV.

This clone was seen only once. This chain connects TRBV19 to TRBJ2-1, with 7 bases that match TRBD2. Germline V gives CDR1 LNHDA, CDR2 SQIVND (reference sequence). Losses at the gene ends were 4 bases for V and 6 bases for J; bases not matched to a gene: 12. This CDR3 comprises 16 residues. CDR3 in amino acids: CASSTSWGGSPNEQFF. The DNA for the CDR3 is TGTGCCAGTAGTACCTCGTGGGGCGGGAGCCCCAATGAGCAGTTCTTC.

The chain couples TRBV5-8 to TRBJ2-3; no reliable D call. The CDR3 is 14 residues long. Germline loops: CDR1 SGHTS, CDR2 YDEGEE. Deletions cut 0 bases from V and 2 bases from J, with 7 bases between. CDR3 region: CASSLVGPTDTQYF. The CDR3 coding sequence is TGTGCCAGCAGCTTGGTGGGCCCCACAGATACGCAGTATTTT.

The chain joins TRBV12-5 to TRBJ1-4; D not resolved. Germline V gene lookup returns CDR1 LGHNT and CDR2 FRNRAP. V was shortened by 2 bases and J by 4 bases, with 14 bases between the two germline ends. This CDR3 is built from 16 residues. CDR3 nucleotides: TGTGCTAGTGGTTTGTACCCGGATCAGGTTAATGAAAAACTGTTTTTT. It codes for CASGLYPDQVNEKLFF.

The rearrangement joins TRBV6-2 or TRBV6-3 to TRBJ1-5; 9 positions match TRBD1. Trimming took 0 bases from V and 2 from J; bases not matched to a gene: 8. This CDR3 spans 18 amino acids. Germline lookup yields CDR1 MNHEY and CDR2 SVGEGT. The CDR3: CASSYSGDRDMGNQPQHF. The DNA of the CDR3 is TGTGCCAGCAGTTACTCAGGGGACAGGGATATGGGCAATCAGCCCCAGCATTTT.

The chain employs TRBV6-5 and TRBJ2-2; the D gene is possibly TRBD1 (5 bases). Deletions cut 8 bases from V and 6 bases from J, with 16 bases between. Germline values: CDR1 MNHEY, CDR2 SVGAGI. The CDR3 has 14 residues. This CDR3 is CASVGRVGSGELFF. CDR3 nucleotide sequence: TGTGCCAGCGTGGGCAGGGTCGGGTCCGGGGAGCTGTTTTTT.

The V call is TRBV14, the J call TRBJ1-2; D is undetermined. The CDR3 runs to 15 residues. Trimming cost V 2 bases and J 7 bases, with 17 bases left between them. Germline V gives CDR1 SGHDN, CDR2 FVKESK. CDR3 coding DNA: TGTGCCAGCAGCCAACGTTCCGGGGTAGCTAGTGGCTACACCTTC. Amino acid sequence: CASSQRSGVASGYTF. Full variable domain (rest looked up from reference TRBV14 and TRBJ1-2): EAGVTQFPSHSVIEKGQTVTLRCDPISGHDNLYWYRRVMGKEIKFLLHFVKESKQDESGMPNNRFLAERTGGTYSTLKVQPAELEDSGVYFCASSQRSGVASGYTFGSGTRLTVV.

The genes are TRBV28 and TRBJ2-4, with D maybe TRBD2 (7 bases). This CDR3 is built from 15 residues. The V end lost 1 base, the J end lost 7 bases, and 14 bases lay between the germline ends. The germline CDR1 and CDR2 sequences are MDHEN and SYDVKM. The CDR3 DNA sequence: TGTGCCAGCAGTTTATCGGGGGGCCTCGGGAACATTCAGTACTTC. Translating gives CASSLSGGLGNIQYF.